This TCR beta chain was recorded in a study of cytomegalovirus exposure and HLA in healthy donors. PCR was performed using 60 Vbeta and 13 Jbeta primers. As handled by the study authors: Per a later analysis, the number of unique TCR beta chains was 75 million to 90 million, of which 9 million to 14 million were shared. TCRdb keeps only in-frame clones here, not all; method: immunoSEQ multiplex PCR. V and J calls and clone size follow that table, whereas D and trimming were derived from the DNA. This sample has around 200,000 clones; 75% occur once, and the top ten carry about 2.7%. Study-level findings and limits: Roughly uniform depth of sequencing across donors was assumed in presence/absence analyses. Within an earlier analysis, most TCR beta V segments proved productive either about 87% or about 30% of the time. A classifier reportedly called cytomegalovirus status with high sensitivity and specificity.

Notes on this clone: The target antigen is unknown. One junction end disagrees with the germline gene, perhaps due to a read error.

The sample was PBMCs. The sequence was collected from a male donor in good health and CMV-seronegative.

As DNA, the CDR3 is TGTGCCAGCAGGTCGGGACAGGGACATGGATACACCTTC. As protein: CASRSGQGHGYTF. The genes are TRBV6-1 and TRBJ1-2; 9 bases are a match to TRBD1. This CDR3 has 13 amino acids. The germline V gene has CDR1 MNHNS and CDR2 SASEGT.